Reported below is one T cell receptor beta chain. Antigen unknown. About 30,000 T cell genomes, or about 190 ng DNA, went into the sorted-subset replicate PCRs. Only in-frame clones appear in the TCRdb table, and some are missing; sequencing was by immunoSEQ multiplex PCR. The sample includes about 610,000 clones, more than 95% of them seen just once. Germline loops: CDR1 MNHEY, CDR2 SMNVEV (reference sequence). Trimming at V came to 0 bases and at J to 3 bases, leaving 4 bases not matched to a gene. The CDR3 spans 15 residues. A split of CD4+ cells into CD45RA+ naive and CD45RA-negative memory subsets was performed. The data are from a study of shared clonotypes between healthy human individuals. Study summary: Participating donors consisted of two women and a few men aged 18 to 49.

Broader study findings: Of the naive CD4 clonotypes, about 5.4% were shared across several donors.

This TCR came from a woman aged 25-40 years in good health. The gene calls are TRBV27 and TRBJ2-7, with 8 positions matching TRBD2. Source material: naive CD4+ T cells sorted from blood. Regarding subset: CD45RA+ positively selected. The CDR3 DNA reads as TGTGCCAGCAGTTTATCGGCTAGCGGGCTCTACGAGCAGTACTTC. The encoded protein is CASSLSASGLYEQYF.